This T cell receptor (beta chain) emerged from a study of Tregs in tolerant kidney transplant recipients. On this clone: One junction end does not reproduce the germline sequence, and a read error may be involved.

Per germline, CDR1 SGHDT and CDR2 YYEEEE. The CDR3 has 11 residues. Sequenced by immunoSEQ multiplex PCR; TCRdb stores in-frame clones only, minus some. The table lists roughly 69,000 clones, 98% of them singletons. CD4+CD25+CD127- Tregs, CD4+CD25- non-Tregs, CD4 and CD8 cells were sorted. Regulatory T cells were sorted from thawed PBMCs rested overnight at 37°C with 200 IU/ml IL-2. The gene calls are TRBV5-6 and TRBJ2-7, with unresolved D. Here the sequenced sample was Tregs from blood, taken before the transplant. The clonotype comes from a human donor who received a combined kidney and bone marrow transplant. The CDR3 DNA sequence: TGTTCCAGCAGCCGCGCCGGGGAGCAGTACTTC. Translation: CSSSRAGEQYF. Combining the CDR3 with reference TRBV5-6 and TRBJ2-7 gives the whole variable domain DAGVTQSPTHLIKTRGQQVTLRCSPKSGHDTVSWYQQALGQGPQFIFQYYEEEERQRGNFPDRFSGHQFPNYSSELNVNALLLGDSALYLCSSSRAGEQYFGPGTRLTVT.